The clone carrying this T cell receptor beta chain has ten or more counts. Its target is unknown. The TCRbeta library was prepared with unique molecular identifiers. TCRdb passed the PCR reads through MiXCR, listing each CDR3 protein once. The sample gives over 100,000 distinct CDR3 sequences, 5% to 6% of which show up once; roughly 5.5% is in the top ten. This entry belongs to a study of T-cell reconstitution after alpha-beta-depleted transplantation in children. The study, taken as a whole, reports: One year post-transplant, T-cell counts and diversity were largely derived from T cells produced anew. The origin of high day-60 TCRbeta diversity in some patients lay in surviving recipient T cells and thymic progenitors. The study reportedly traced alpha-beta T cells about two months after transplant to several hundred expanded graft clones.

The CDR3 runs to 16 residues. The germline CDR1 and CDR2 sequences are LNHNV and YYDKDF (reference sequence). Trimming pared 1 base from V and 0 bases from J, leaving 11 bases between. The gene calls are TRBV15 and TRBJ2-3; D is unresolved. Material: PBMCs, mostly from graft donor cells, obtained 60 days after TCRalphabeta/CD19-depleted stem cell transplant. This TCR derives from a female patient younger than 10 who had a stem cell transplant for Fanconi anemia, so the T cells may come from the graft donor. The CDR3, as DNA: TGTGCCACCAGCAGAGTCCTGACGGATAGCACAGATACGCAGTATTTT. It codes for CATSRVLTDSTDTQYF. The complete variable domain, with remaining parts taken from reference TRBV15 and TRBJ2-3, reads DAMVIQNPRYQVTQFGKPVTLSCSQTLNHNVMYWYQQKSSQAPKLLFHYYDKDFNNEADTPDNFQSRRPNTSFCFLDIRSPGLGDTAMYLCATSRVLTDSTDTQYFGPGTRLTVL.